This TCR beta chain was sequenced during a study of OX40 agonist ivuxolimab in advanced cancers. Overall study results and limits: The 0.1-3.0 mg/kg partial responders had among the lowest clonal expansion.

A word on this clone: Its specificity is unknown.

Germline V gene lookup returns CDR1 SGHTA and CDR2 FQGTGA. Between the trimmed V and J ends, which lost 5 bases and 0 bases, there was a span of 19 bases. The CDR3 is 17 amino acids. Measured with immunoSEQ multiplex PCR; TCRdb has only the in-frame clones, and not every one. The profile shows tens of thousands of clones, roughly 83% of them singletons. This sequence was found in an adult with an advanced solid tumor such as melanoma, head and neck, liver or kidney cancer. The sample was CD4+ or CD8+ T cells sorted from blood, taken in a trial of the OX40 agonist ivuxolimab. The chain is built from TRBV7-3 and TRBJ1-2; no reliable D call. CDR3 sequence (DNA): TGTGCCAGCAGCCTACTACCCCGGAGTTTCTCTAACTATGGCTACACCTTC. Its translation is CASSLLPRSFSNYGYTF.